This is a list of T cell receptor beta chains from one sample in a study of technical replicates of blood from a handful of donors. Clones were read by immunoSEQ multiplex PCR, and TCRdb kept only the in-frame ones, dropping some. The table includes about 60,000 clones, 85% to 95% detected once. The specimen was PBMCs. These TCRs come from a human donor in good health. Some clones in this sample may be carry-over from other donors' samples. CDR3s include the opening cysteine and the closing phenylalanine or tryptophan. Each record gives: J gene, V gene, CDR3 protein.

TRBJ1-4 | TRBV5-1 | CASSTGHTTNEKLFF
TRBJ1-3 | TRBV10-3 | CAISEYSNSGNTIYF
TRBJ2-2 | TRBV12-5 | CASGLAWGSRAAGELFF
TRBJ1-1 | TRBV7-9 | CASSLQSEAFF
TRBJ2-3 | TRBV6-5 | CASSQIRLEATQYF
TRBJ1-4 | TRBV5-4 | CASSRGSKANEKLFF
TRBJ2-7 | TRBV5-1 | CASSLAAETYEQYF
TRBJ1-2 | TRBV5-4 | CASSPDRVGYGYTF
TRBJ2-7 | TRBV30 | CAWSKYGGYEQYF
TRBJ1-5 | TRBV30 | CAWSVQGSNNQPQHF
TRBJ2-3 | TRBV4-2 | CASSQDQLGGGASDTQYF
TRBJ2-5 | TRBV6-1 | CASSDQGTQYF
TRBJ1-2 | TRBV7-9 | CASSISGTGGRGYGYTF
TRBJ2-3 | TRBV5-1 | CASSLGPKTGGNTDTQYF
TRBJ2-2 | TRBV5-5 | CASRIGGLNTGELFF
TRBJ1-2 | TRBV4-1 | CASSQEPQGALGYTF
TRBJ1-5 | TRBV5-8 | CASSVVRGGLNQPQHF
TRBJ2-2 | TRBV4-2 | CASSQPGVNTGELFF
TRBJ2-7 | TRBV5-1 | CASSLNGRGDDEQYF
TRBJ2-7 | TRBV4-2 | CASSQAGGPWEQYF
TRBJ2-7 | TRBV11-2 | CASSPQPEVDSYEQYF
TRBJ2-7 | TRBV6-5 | CASREGTGRYEQYF
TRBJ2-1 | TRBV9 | CASSVGGVGGPDEQFF
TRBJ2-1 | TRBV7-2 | CASGGISQQFF
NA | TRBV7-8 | CASSHSSGDLYEQYF
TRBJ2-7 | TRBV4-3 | CASSQDRGGSYEQYF
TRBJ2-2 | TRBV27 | CASSLFREENGELFF
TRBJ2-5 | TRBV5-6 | CASSRTYTSGGMETQYF
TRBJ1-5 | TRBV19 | CASSAGGQPQHF
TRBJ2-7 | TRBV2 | CASSREMSYEQYF
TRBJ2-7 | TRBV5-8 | CASSLGLREAYEQYF
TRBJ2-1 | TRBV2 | CASRSGWSEQFF
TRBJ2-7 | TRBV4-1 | CASSQDHERGAYEQYF
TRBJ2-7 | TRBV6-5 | CASTLPGGDEQYF
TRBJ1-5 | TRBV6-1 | CASSELQSQHF
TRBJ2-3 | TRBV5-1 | CASSEPGGTQYF
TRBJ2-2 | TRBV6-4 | CASSDLPSTGELFF
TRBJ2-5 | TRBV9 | CASSAGTSGRKETQYF
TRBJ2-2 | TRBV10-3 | CAISALKPARGGLSGELFF
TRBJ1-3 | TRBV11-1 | CASSSGTGAGTRRNTIYF
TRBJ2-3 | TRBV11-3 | CASSAGLAGGAADTQYF
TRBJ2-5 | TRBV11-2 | CASSFIENTPQETQYF
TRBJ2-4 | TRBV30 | CAWSSDPGLAGRYF
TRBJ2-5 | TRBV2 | CASSPGTSGGAVETQYF
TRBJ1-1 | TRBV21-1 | CASSDLGGVTGDTEAFF
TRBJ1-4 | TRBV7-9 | CASSPKQTVNEKLFF
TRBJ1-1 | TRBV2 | CASGREGAEAFF
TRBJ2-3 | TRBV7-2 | CASSPGLAGGYGDTQYF
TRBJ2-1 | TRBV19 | CASSLGAGTSEQFF
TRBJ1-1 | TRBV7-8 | CASSERRGPSGAFF
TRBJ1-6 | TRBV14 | CASSPRTAYNSPLHF
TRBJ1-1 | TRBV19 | CASSPRTGGNTEAFF
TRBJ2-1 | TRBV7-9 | CASSPPSGGAGEQFF
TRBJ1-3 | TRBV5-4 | CASSGDSGNTIYF